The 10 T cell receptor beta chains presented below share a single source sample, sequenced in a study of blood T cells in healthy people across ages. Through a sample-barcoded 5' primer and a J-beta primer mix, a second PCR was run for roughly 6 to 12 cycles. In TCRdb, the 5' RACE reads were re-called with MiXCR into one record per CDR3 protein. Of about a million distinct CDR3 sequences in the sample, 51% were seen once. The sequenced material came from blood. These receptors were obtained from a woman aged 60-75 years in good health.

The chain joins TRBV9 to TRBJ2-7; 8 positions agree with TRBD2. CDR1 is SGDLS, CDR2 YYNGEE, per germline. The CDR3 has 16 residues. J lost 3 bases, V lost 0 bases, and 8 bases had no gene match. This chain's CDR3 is CASSVAPGREGYEQYF. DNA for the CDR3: TGTGCCAGCAGCGTAGCCCCGGGACGGGAGGGCTACGAGCAGTACTTC.

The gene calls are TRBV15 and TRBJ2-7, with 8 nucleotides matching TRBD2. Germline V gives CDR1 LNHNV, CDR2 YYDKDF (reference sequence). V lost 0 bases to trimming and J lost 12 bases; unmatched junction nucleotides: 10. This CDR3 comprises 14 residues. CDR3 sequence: CATSRDRAGGILYF. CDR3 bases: TGTGCCACCAGCAGAGATAGGGCGGGAGGAATTCTGTACTTC.

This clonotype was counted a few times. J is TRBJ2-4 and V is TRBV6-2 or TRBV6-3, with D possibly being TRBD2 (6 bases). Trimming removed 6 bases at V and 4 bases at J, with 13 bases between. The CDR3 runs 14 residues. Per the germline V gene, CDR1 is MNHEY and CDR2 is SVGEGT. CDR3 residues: CASSSTGTKNIQYF. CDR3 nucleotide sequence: TGTGCCAGCAGCTCCACCGGGACTAAAAACATTCAGTACTTC.

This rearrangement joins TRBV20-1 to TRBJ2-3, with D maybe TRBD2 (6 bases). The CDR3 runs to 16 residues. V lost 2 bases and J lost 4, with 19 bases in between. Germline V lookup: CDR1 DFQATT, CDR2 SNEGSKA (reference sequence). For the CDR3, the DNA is TGCAGTGCTAGACCCCCCTTCGGGAGAAGCGCAGATACGCAGTATTTT. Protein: CSARPPFGRSADTQYF.

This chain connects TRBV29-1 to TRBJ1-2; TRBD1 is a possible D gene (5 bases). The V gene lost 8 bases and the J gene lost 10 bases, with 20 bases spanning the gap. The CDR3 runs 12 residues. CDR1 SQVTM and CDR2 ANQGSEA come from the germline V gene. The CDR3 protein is CSLPSTVRHYTF. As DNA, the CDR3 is TGCAGCCTCCCTTCGACAGTTAGGCACTACACCTTC. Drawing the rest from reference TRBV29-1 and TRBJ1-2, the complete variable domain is SAVISQKPSRDICQRGTSLTIQCQVDSQVTMMFWYRQQPGQSLTLIATANQGSEATYESGFVIDKFPISRPNLTFSTLTVSNMSPEDSSIYLCSLPSTVRHYTFGSGTRLTVV.

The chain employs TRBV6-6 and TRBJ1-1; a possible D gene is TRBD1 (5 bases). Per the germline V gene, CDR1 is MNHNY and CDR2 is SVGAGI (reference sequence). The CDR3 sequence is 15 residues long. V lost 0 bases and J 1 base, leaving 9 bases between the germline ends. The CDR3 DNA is TGTGCCAGCAGTTACTCCGGGGACCCGAACACTGAAGCTTTCTTT. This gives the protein CASSYSGDPNTEAFF.

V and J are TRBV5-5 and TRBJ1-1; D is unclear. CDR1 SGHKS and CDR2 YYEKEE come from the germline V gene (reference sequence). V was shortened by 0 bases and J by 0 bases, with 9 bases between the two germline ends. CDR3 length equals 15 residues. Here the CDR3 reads CASSLVGFMNTEAFF. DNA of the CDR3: TGTGCCAGCAGCTTGGTCGGGTTTATGAACACTGAAGCTTTCTTT.

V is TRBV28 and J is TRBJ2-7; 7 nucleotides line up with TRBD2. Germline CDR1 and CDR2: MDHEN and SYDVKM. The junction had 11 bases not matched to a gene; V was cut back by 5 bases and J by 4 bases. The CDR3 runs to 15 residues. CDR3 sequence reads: CASSPSGTKGYEQYF. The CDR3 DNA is TGTGCCAGCAGTCCTTCCGGGACTAAGGGGTACGAGCAGTACTTC.

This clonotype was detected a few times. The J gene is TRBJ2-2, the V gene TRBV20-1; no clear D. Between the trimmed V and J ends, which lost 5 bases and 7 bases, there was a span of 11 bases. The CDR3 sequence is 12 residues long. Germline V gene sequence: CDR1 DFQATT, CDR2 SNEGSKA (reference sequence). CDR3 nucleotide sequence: TGCAGTGCTCGACCCCAGCGCGGGGAGCTGTTTTTT. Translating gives CSARPQRGELFF.

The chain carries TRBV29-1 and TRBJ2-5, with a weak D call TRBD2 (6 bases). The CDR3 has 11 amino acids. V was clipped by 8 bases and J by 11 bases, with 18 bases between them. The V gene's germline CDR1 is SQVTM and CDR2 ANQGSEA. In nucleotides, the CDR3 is TGCAGCCCGACTAGTGACAATGAGCAGTACTTC. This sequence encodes CSPTSDNEQYF.